This passage covers 18 T cell receptor beta chains from one sample sequenced in a study of shared clonotypes between healthy human individuals. Here immunoSEQ multiplex PCR was the method, and the copy in TCRdb shows in-frame clones only, minus some. The data show 110,000 or so clones, with about 70% seen just once and around 24% held by the top ten. Input material: memory CD8+ T cells sorted from blood. Subset noted: CD45RO+ cells pooled with CCR7-negative TemRA cells. The source of these receptors is a woman aged 30 to 39 in good health.

A note on this clone: A read error may be the cause here, since a much bigger clone is one base away. V is TRBV5-4 and J is TRBJ2-7; D unclear. V was cut by 6 bases and J by 3 bases, with 19 bases left in between. The germline gives CDR1 SGHNT, CDR2 YYREEE (reference sequence). This CDR3 is 15 amino acids long. CDR3 nucleotides: TGTGCCAGCAACCTCGCGATTGCTTCAGTCTACGAGCAGTACTTC. This encodes CASNLAIASVYEQYF.

The chain recombines TRBV4-1 with TRBJ1-1; D gene unclear. Per the germline V gene, CDR1 is MGHRA and CDR2 is YSYEKL. V lost 1 base to trimming and J lost 6 bases, with 18 bases between them. This CDR3 has 16 amino acids. The CDR3 is CASSQGLQTPMPEAFF. The CDR3, as DNA: TGCGCCAGCAGCCAAGGCCTCCAGACACCAATGCCTGAAGCTTTCTTT.

The V gene is TRBV11-3, the J gene TRBJ2-1; 13 bases match TRBD2. The germline V gene encodes CDR1 SGHNT and CDR2 YENEEA. Trimming took 4 bases from V and 6 from J; bases not matched to a gene: 3. This CDR3 comprises 15 residues. The CDR3 protein is CASSSGTSGINEQFF. CDR3 nucleotide sequence: TGTGCCAGCAGCTCCGGGACTAGCGGGATCAATGAGCAGTTCTTC.

The gene calls are TRBV28 and TRBJ2-7, with D tentatively TRBD1 (5 bases). The CDR3 runs 16 residues. Germline CDR1 is MDHEN and CDR2 is SYDVKM. The germline V and J ends were trimmed by 2 bases and 7 bases, with 21 bases remaining between them. The CDR3 reads CASSLKSGRVGGEQYF. In DNA, the CDR3 is TGTGCCAGCAGTTTAAAGTCAGGCAGGGTGGGCGGTGAGCAGTACTTC.

The rearrangement uses TRBV5-1 and TRBJ1-6, with D maybe TRBD1 (5 bases). The V and J ends lost 4 bases and 7 bases respectively, with 12 bases between them. The CDR3 sequence is 14 residues long. Germline lookup yields CDR1 SGHRS and CDR2 YFSETQ. CDR3 sequence: CASSAGEGNSPLHF. The CDR3 DNA sequence: TGCGCCAGCAGCGCGGGAGAGGGGAATTCACCCCTCCACTTT.

This clone was counted many times. The chain recombines TRBV4-2 with TRBJ2-7; 9 bases fit TRBD2. The CDR3 is 17 residues long. V lost 0 bases and J lost 5; bases outside the gene matches: 11. Germline V gene lookup returns CDR1 LGHNA and CDR2 YNFKEQ. CDR3 region: CASSQDILAGGIHEQYF. The CDR3 DNA reads as TGTGCCAGCAGCCAAGATATATTGGCGGGAGGGATACACGAGCAGTACTTC.

A few counts support this clone. This sequence joins TRBV6-5 and TRBJ2-1; 9 bases align to TRBD2. CDR1 and CDR2 from the germline V gene are MNHEY and SVGAGI. CDR3 length: 15 residues. After removal of 0 bases from V and 8 bases from J, the junction contained 5 bases not matched to a gene. The CDR3 DNA sequence: TGTGCCAGCAGTTACTCGAGCGGGAGGTATGATGAGCAGTTCTTC. Residues: CASSYSSGRYDEQFF.

The J gene is TRBJ2-7, the V gene TRBV5-1; D is perhaps TRBD1 (6 bases). V was trimmed by 1 base and J by 1 base, leaving 15 bases between them. This CDR3 spans 16 amino acids. The V gene's germline CDR1 is SGHRS and CDR2 YFSETQ. In DNA, the CDR3 is TGCGCCAGCAGCTTGTTGGGTACAGGGTCGTCCTACGAGCAGTACTTC. This gives the protein CASSLLGTGSSYEQYF.

CDR3 nucleotides: TGTGCCAGCAGTGAAGGGGGAACCCGACACGAGCAGTACTTC. Translation gives CASSEGGTRHEQYF. The chain uses TRBV25-1 and TRBJ2-5, with D perhaps matching TRBD1 or TRBD2 (5 bases each). Judging by the DNA end, TRBJ2-7 fits better; the J call may be wrong. The CDR3 length is 14 residues. Germline CDR1 reads MGHDK; CDR2 reads SYGVNS.

In DNA, the CDR3 is TGTGCCAGCTCCTGGGCGGGAACCTACGAGCAGTACTTC. Its translation is CASSWAGTYEQYF. V gene TRBV6-5 combines with J gene TRBJ2-7; tentatively, D is TRBD2 (6 bases). This CDR3 has 13 amino acids. V was shortened by 8 bases and J by 2 bases, with 13 bases between the two germline ends. CDR1 is MNHEY and CDR2 is SVGAGI in the germline V gene.

The table lists this clone with a count of one. The chain has TRBV10-3 and TRBJ1-5; D is perhaps TRBD1 (6 bases). Trimming shortened V by 4 bases and J by 3 bases, and 13 bases separated the two germline ends. CDR3 size: 15 residues. CDR1 and CDR2 (germline): ENHRY, SYGVKD. In DNA, the CDR3 is TGTGCCATCAGTGCCTCCCGGGGGGCCAATCAGCCCCAGCATTTT. Its protein is CAISASRGANQPQHF.

This clone was detected many times. The rearrangement uses TRBV18 and TRBJ2-6; D remains unclear. The CDR3 totals 16 residues. V shed 0 bases and J shed 0 bases, with 6 bases lying between them. CDR1 is KGHSH and CDR2 is LQKENI in the germline V gene. CDR3 loop: CASSPPMNSGANVLTF. The CDR3, as DNA: TGTGCCAGCTCACCACCTATGAACTCTGGGGCCAACGTCCTGACTTTC.

To note about this clone: It may be a read error: a sequence one base away is much more abundant. The V call is TRBV4-1, the J call TRBJ1-5; D call uncertain. Trimming stripped 0 bases from V and 5 bases from J, with 23 bases between. Per the germline V gene, CDR1 is MGHRA and CDR2 is YSYEKL. CDR3 size: 19 residues. The CDR3 DNA reads as TGCGCCAGCAGCCAAGACCACACATTAGCAGATGTTGGAGATCAGCCCCAGCATTTT. It translates to CASSQDHTLADVGDQPQHF.

The gene calls are TRBV19 and TRBJ2-7, with D perhaps matching TRBD1 (5 bases). The germline gives CDR1 LNHDA, CDR2 SQIVND (reference sequence). The CDR3 totals 14 residues. The ends were cut back, 1 base at V and 6 bases at J, with 13 bases in the middle. CDR3: CASSIGGRGREQYF. The CDR3 coding sequence is TGTGCCAGTAGTATAGGGGGCCGTGGACGCGAGCAGTACTTC. The full variable domain, its missing parts supplied by reference TRBV19 and TRBJ2-7, is DGGITQSPKYLFRKEGQNVTLSCEQNLNHDAMYWYRQDPGQGLRLIYYSQIVNDFQKGDIAEGYSVSREKKESFPLTVTSAQKNPTAFYLCASSIGGRGREQYFGPGTRLTVT.

This clone was counted once. The chain couples TRBV27 to TRBJ1-2; tentatively, D is TRBD1 (6 bases). From germline, CDR1 is MNHEY and CDR2 SMNVEV (reference sequence). This CDR3 has 20 residues. Trimming took 0 bases from V and 6 from J, leaving 29 bases between them. The CDR3 protein is CASSLSFVGAHWTPYDGYTF. Written as DNA, the CDR3 is TGTGCCAGCAGTTTATCGTTCGTGGGGGCACATTGGACGCCCTACGATGGCTACACCTTC.

The chain couples TRBV7-9 to TRBJ1-2; D remains ambiguous. From germline, CDR1 is SEHNR and CDR2 FQNEAQ (reference sequence). The CDR3 has 12 residues. V lost 1 base, J lost 2 bases, and 2 bases lay in between. The CDR3 bases are TGTGCCAGCAGCTTAGGGAACTATGGCTACACCTTC. Protein sequence: CASSLGNYGYTF.

This sequence joins TRBV7-9 and TRBJ2-1; the D gene could be TRBD1 or TRBD2 (5 bases each). CDR3 length: 15 amino acids. Germline lookup yields CDR1 SEHNR and CDR2 FQNEAQ (reference sequence). Trimming pared 3 bases from V and 8 bases from J, leaving 17 bases between. CDR3 in amino acids: CASSFGGGSVDEQFF. CDR3 DNA: TGTGCCAGCAGCTTTGGGGGTGGGAGTGTGGATGAGCAGTTCTTC. Variable domain in full (rest from reference TRBV7-9 and TRBJ2-1): DTGVSQNPRHKITKRGQNVTFRCDPISEHNRLYWYRQTLGQGPEFLTYFQNEAQLEKSRLLSDRFSAERPKGSFSTLEIQRTEQGDSAMYLCASSFGGGSVDEQFFGPGTRLTVL.

The chain employs TRBV19 and TRBJ1-1, with D unresolved. This CDR3 region has 11 residues. V was clipped by 5 bases and J by 7 bases, with 8 bases between them. CDR1 and CDR2 from the germline V gene are LNHDA and SQIVND (reference sequence). CDR3 DNA: TGTGCCAGTAGTTGGCGGGGTGAAGCTTTCTTT. Protein: CASSWRGEAFF.